This TCR beta chain was sequenced for a study of blood T cell repertoires in COVID-19 (TCRdb year 2020). General notes on the study: Samples from collaborators originated in the United States, Italy and Spain and spanned both the acute and convalescent phases of COVID-19. The material from the prospective study consisted of cDNA or gDNA derived from T cells, B-cell-depleted T cells, or PBMCs. The dataset comprised deeply sampled blood TCRbeta repertoires from subjects exposed to, actively infected with, or recovered from COVID-19. The repertoires were made available in a free public database intended to serve as a resource for research on the immune response to SARS-CoV-2. Samples were obtained from the ongoing ImmuneRACE study (first 160 participants) and from some 1,300 subjects provided by 6 global collaborators. Nearly every sample came with metadata listing a de-identified subject ID, COVID-19 status, age in years and sex. Where HLA class I and class II types were available, the types were taken from metadata supplied by the sample provider, not from assay-based typing.

Overall study results and their limits: How much clinical and demographic metadata was included differed by source and by participant, and the metadata was provided uncurated.

Ends trimmed: V by 2 bases, J by 2 bases; bases unmatched to a gene: 6. CDR1 is given as SGHNT and CDR2 as YYREEE, both from the germline V gene (reference sequence). The CDR3, cysteine through phenylalanine, is 16 amino acids long. Just the 48-base CDR3 DNA is kept, in frame starting at base 1. Details on this clone: This clone's antigen is unknown. Base qualities are not recorded, but no much larger clone differs from it by a single base.

The immunoSEQ Assay, a bias-controlled multiplex PCR, was used to amplify TCRbeta CDR3 regions from genomic DNA. Concerning the study's data processing: The number of nucleated cells in each sample was estimated from the amplification of reference gene primers within the assay. Sequence reads were collapsed and filtered to measure the absolute abundance of every unique TCRbeta CDR3 rearrangement. For each sample, productive Simpson clonality was calculated as the square root of Simpson's diversity index over productive rearrangements. In its TCRdb copy, this immuneACCESS table keeps in-frame sequences only and misses some clones. Where compared with another copy, unresolved V genes explain less than half of these, and the others have no known cause. V, J and clone size are taken as reported in that table, and D and trimming were inferred from the DNA itself. Within this sample are approximately 210,000 clones, with 84% of them counted one time only. Around 7.3% of the sample belongs to the ten largest clones.

The collaborating institutions used their own protocols to collect whole blood in K2EDTA tubes. For TCRbeta analysis, collaborators shipped samples in one of three forms: frozen whole blood, isolated PBMCs, or DNA extracted from either of those sample types. This clonotype was obtained from a woman in her fifties or sixties with active or convalescent COVID-19. The sequenced material came from peripheral blood. The chain uses TRBV5-4 and TRBJ2-3, and TRBD1 aligns with 9 junction nucleotides. The CDR3 reads as follows: CASSFLGQGDTDTQYF. The sequenced DNA: TGTGCCAGCAGCTTCTTGGGACAGGGAGACACAGATACGCAGTATTTT.